This T cell receptor (beta chain) was obtained from a study of spatial heterogeneity in lung cancer. Overall study context: As counted in raw reads, each unique TCR and UMI combination appeared more than ten times on average. Study-level results: There were more appearances of ubiquitous expanded tumor TCRs in blood at resection than at follow-up.

Individual TCR cDNA molecules each bore their own unique molecular identifier. MiXCR, applied by TCRdb to the 5' RACE reads, yields one record per CDR3 protein. The sample records about 36,000 distinct CDR3 sequences, around 5% being singletons. Ten or more counts support this clonotype. The antigen remains unidentified. CDR1 is DFQATT and CDR2 is SNEGSKA in the germline V gene (reference sequence). This CDR3 is 13 amino acids long. V lost 4 bases, J lost 2 bases, and 12 bases lay in between. Time point defined: sample taken at primary tumor resection. The input material, whole RNA from tumor, nontumor lung or frozen PBMC, was sequenced unsorted. Samples were donated by 72 untreated early-stage non-small cell lung cancer patients.

The rearrangement links TRBV20-1 to TRBJ2-7; TRBD2 might be the D (5 bases). The receptor's source is a female donor with early-stage non-small cell lung cancer. The sequences come from PBMCs, collected at surgery. CDR3 nucleotide sequence: TGCAGTGCTACTAGCACGCAAACCTACGAGCAGTACTTC. Translating it yields CSATSTQTYEQYF.